The 18 T cell receptor beta chains given below trace back to one sample, sequenced in a study of cytomegalovirus exposure and HLA in healthy donors (dated by TCRdb to the late 2010s). Libraries were constructed by the immunoSEQ multiplex PCR assay. For the multiplex PCR, a mixture combining 60 forward primers for TCR Vbeta segments and 13 reverse primers for TCR Jbeta segments was used. TCRdb retrieved this table from immuneACCESS and kept in-frame rearrangements only. Not all clones are present; in checked studies, unresolved V genes account for under half, and no reason is known for the remainder. A total of under 110,000 clones appear in this sample, less than 80% of them only once. The ten largest clonotypes hold 3.5% to 5% of the sample. Material: PBMCs. The receptor set was obtained from a man aged 35 to 55 in good health and CMV-seronegative.

The CDR3 spells CASSVGQSTDTQYF. CDR3 sequence (DNA): TGTGCCAGCAGCGTCGGACAGAGCACAGATACGCAGTATTTT. This sequence joins TRBV9 and TRBJ2-3; TRBD1 might be the D (6 bases). Germline-derived CDR1 and CDR2 are SGDLS and YYNGEE. Trimming took off 2 bases at V and 0 bases at J, with 7 bases between the two ends. The CDR3 contains 14 residues.

J is TRBJ2-6 and V is TRBV9; D ambiguous. V shed 3 bases and J shed 0 bases, with 4 bases lying between them. This CDR3 contains 14 residues. Per the germline V gene, CDR1 is SGDLS and CDR2 is YYNGEE. In DNA form, the CDR3 reads TGTGCCAGCAGCGCCCACTCTGGGGCCAACGTCCTGACTTTC. Protein sequence: CASSAHSGANVLTF.

The rearrangement joins TRBV9 to TRBJ2-5; tentative D call: TRBD2 (5 bases). Between the trimmed V and J ends, which lost 0 bases and 5 bases, there was a span of 8 bases. Germline CDR1 is SGDLS and CDR2 is YYNGEE. CDR3 size: 13 residues. CDR3 amino acids: CASSVGLAETQYF. CDR3 DNA sequence: TGTGCCAGCAGCGTAGGGCTAGCCGAGACCCAGTACTTC.

The V gene is TRBV4-1, the J gene TRBJ1-3; D gene ambiguous. The CDR3 sequence is 14 residues long. The germline V gene has CDR1 MGHRA and CDR2 YSYEKL. V was pared by 2 bases and J by 7 bases, with 12 bases between. CDR3 nucleotide sequence: TGCGCCAGCAGCCAAATGGAAAGAGGGAACACCATATATTTT. This encodes CASSQMERGNTIYF.

The chain has TRBV5-6 and TRBJ2-7, with 9 positions matching TRBD2. The CDR3 covers 15 residues. The germline gives CDR1 SGHDT, CDR2 YYEEEE. Germline trimming cut 5 bases from V and 4 bases from J; bases unmatched to any gene: 10. The CDR3 sequence is CASRSQASGTYEQYF. The CDR3 coding sequence is TGTGCCAGCAGATCGCAAGCTAGCGGGACATACGAGCAGTACTTC. Full variable domain (remainder filled in from reference TRBV5-6 and TRBJ2-7): DAGVTQSPTHLIKTRGQQVTLRCSPKSGHDTVSWYQQALGQGPQFIFQYYEEEERQRGNFPDRFSGHQFPNYSSELNVNALLLGDSALYLCASRSQASGTYEQYFGPGTRLTVT.

This clone was counted between two and nine times. This chain connects TRBV29-1 to TRBJ2-3; no reliable D call. The CDR3 covers 13 residues. Germline V gene sequence: CDR1 SQVTM, CDR2 ANQGSEA. V lost 4 bases, J lost 3 bases, and 11 bases lay in between. The CDR3 region has the DNA TGCAGCGTTGTAGATGGCAGAACAGATACGCAGTATTTT. Its translation: CSVVDGRTDTQYF.

This chain joins TRBV5-4 and TRBJ2-3; 13 bases match TRBD2. CDR3 length: 15 residues. V shed 4 bases and J 6 bases; nucleotides not matched to a gene: 5. Germline V gene lookup returns CDR1 SGHNT and CDR2 YYREEE (reference sequence). The CDR3 is CASSQGTSGVDTQYF. The DNA of the CDR3 is TGTGCCAGCAGCCAGGGGACTAGCGGGGTGGATACGCAGTATTTT.

This clone was observed a few times. As DNA, the CDR3 is TGTGCCAGCAGATCTAGTGGGGCTGGGGTTTTCTTT. Encoded protein: CASRSSGAGVFF. The rearrangement links TRBV25-1 to TRBJ1-1; TRBD1 is a possible D gene (5 bases). This CDR3 comprises 12 residues. Trimming left V 6 bases short and J 13 bases short, with 18 bases between. Germline CDR1 and CDR2: MGHDK and SYGVNS.

This clone was observed a few times. The V call is TRBV5-1, the J call TRBJ2-2; D unresolved. The CDR3 spans 15 residues. Trimming cost V 0 bases and J 1 base, with 7 bases left between them. Germline CDR1 and CDR2: SGHRS and YFSETQ. The CDR3 DNA reads as TGCGCCAGCAGCTTGGCCAGGTTGAACACCGGGGAGCTGTTTTTT. Translating gives CASSLARLNTGELFF.

The chain has TRBV5-5 and TRBJ2-7, with TRBD2 identical over 13 bases. This CDR3 contains 15 residues. V lost 4 bases to trimming and J lost 4 bases; unmatched junction nucleotides: 5. Germline assignment: CDR1 SGHKS and CDR2 YYEKEE (reference sequence). The DNA of the CDR3 is TGTGCCAGCAGCCTGGGACTAGCGGGGCCATACGAGCAGTACGTC. Residues: CASSLGLAGPYEQYV.

The rearrangement links TRBV5-6 to TRBJ1-2; 8 nucleotides agree with TRBD1. CDR1 and CDR2 (germline): SGHDT, YYEEEE. V gave up 3 bases and J gave up 4 bases; unmatched junction bases: 11. The CDR3 consists of 16 residues. The CDR3, as DNA: TGTGCCAGCAGCTCCATCTCAGGGGGCGCTTTCTATGGCTACACCTTC. This encodes CASSSISGGAFYGYTF. The variable domain in full, with the rest retrieved from reference TRBV5-6 and TRBJ1-2, is DAGVTQSPTHLIKTRGQQVTLRCSPKSGHDTVSWYQQALGQGPQFIFQYYEEEERQRGNFPDRFSGHQFPNYSSELNVNALLLGDSALYLCASSSISGGAFYGYTFGSGTRLTVV.

As DNA, the CDR3 is TGCAGCGTTTATCAGGGGGCCGACGGCTACACCTTC. Amino acid sequence: CSVYQGADGYTF. The J gene is TRBJ1-2, the V gene TRBV29-1, with TRBD1 matching 8 bases. Germline values: CDR1 SQVTM, CDR2 ANQGSEA. The CDR3 contains 12 residues. With V trimmed by 5 bases and J by 8 bases, 7 bases remained unmatched.

V and J are TRBV5-8 and TRBJ1-1; 11 positions match TRBD1. The CDR3 consists of 16 residues. The ends lost 4 bases at V and 0 bases at J; junction bases unmatched: 5. CDR1 is SGHTS and CDR2 is YDEGEE in the germline V gene. DNA for the CDR3: TGTGCCAGCAGCGCCGGACAGGGGGCCTTGAACACTGAAGCTTTCTTT. It encodes CASSAGQGALNTEAFF.

This clone came up a few times. J is TRBJ1-5 and V is TRBV6-1; TRBD1 might be the D (6 bases). CDR3 length: 12 residues. V was trimmed by 9 bases and J by 3 bases, leaving 9 bases between them. Germline assignment: CDR1 MNHNS and CDR2 SASEGT. The CDR3 loop reads CARGQFNQPQHF. DNA of the CDR3: TGTGCCAGAGGACAGTTCAATCAGCCCCAGCATTTT.

The V gene is TRBV6-5, the J gene TRBJ2-2; D is uncertain. Trimming cost V 4 bases and J 4 bases, with 10 bases left between them. Germline lookup yields CDR1 MNHEY and CDR2 SVGAGI. The CDR3 totals 14 residues. CDR3 coding DNA: TGTGCCAGCAGTTTAGTACAGAGCACCGGGGAGCTGTTTTTT. This codes for CASSLVQSTGELFF.

The chain combines TRBV6-4 with TRBJ2-1, with TRBD1 matching over 7 bases. The CDR3 consists of 15 residues. CDR1 and CDR2 from the germline V gene are MRHNA and SNTAGT. The V segment lost 7 bases and the J segment 8 bases; nucleotides outside the gene matches: 14. The CDR3 coding sequence is TGTGCCAGCAATCCAGGGACAGAAAGCGTCCATGAGCAGTTCTTC. This encodes CASNPGTESVHEQFF.

In this sample, this clone turned up a few times. J is TRBJ1-6 and V is TRBV7-2; 7 bases line up with TRBD1. The CDR3 extends over 15 amino acids. Germline loops: CDR1 SGHTA, CDR2 FQGNSA. Germline trimming cut 5 bases from V and 6 bases from J; bases unmatched to any gene: 7. CDR3 amino acids: CASSNRQGGNSPLHF. CDR3 bases: TGTGCCAGCAGCAACCGACAGGGTGGTAATTCACCCCTCCACTTT.

This chain joins TRBV18 and TRBJ2-3; maybe TRBD1 (6 bases). CDR3 length equals 16 residues. CDR1 and CDR2 (germline): KGHSH, LQKENI. V was pared by 0 bases and J by 0 bases, with 10 bases between. The CDR3 sequence: CASSPPGTTSTDTQYF. CDR3 in DNA: TGTGCCAGCTCACCACCGGGGACAACTAGCACAGATACGCAGTATTTT.